This entry is about one TCR beta chain. Its recognized antigen is unknown. No qualities accompany the bases; no much larger clone lies one base away. This record comes from a study of sequential checkpoint blockade in melanoma (dated by TCRdb to the late 2010s). Broadly, across the study: Patients were randomized 1:1 to first-line nivolumab followed by ipilimumab (arm A) or ipilimumab followed by nivolumab (arm B). Maintenance nivolumab came after both trial sequences. Study-wide findings and limitations: Larger, independent patient cohorts are needed to validate the response-prediction model that combines TCR metrics and mutation burden.

The immunoSEQ Assay was used to immunosequence TCRbeta CDR3 regions from genomic DNA. Genomic DNA was amplified by bias-controlled multiplex PCR before high-throughput sequencing. As for how the authors treated the data: To quantify the absolute abundance of each unique TCRbeta CDR3 region, the sequences were collapsed and filtered. Clonality was defined as 1 minus Pielou's evenness and was calculated using productive rearrangements only. A previously published method was used to identify clones with significantly greater frequencies in on-treatment samples than in baseline samples. Drawn from immuneACCESS, this table holds only the in-frame rearrangements with V and J called that TCRdb kept. Clones are partly lost; checked studies trace under half to an unresolved V gene and leave the rest unexplained. V and J calls and clone size come straight from that table; D and trimming were deduced from the DNA. This sample holds about 40,000 clones; just over 85% were observed only once. The ten largest make up more than 10% of the sample.

Looking up the germline V gene yields CDR1 LGHNT and CDR2 FRNRAP. V loses 2 bases of germline sequence and J loses 5 bases, and the interval between the two ends is 12 bases. Its CDR3 holds 14 amino acids, cysteine through phenylalanine. Just the 42-base CDR3 DNA is kept, in frame starting at base 1. What the treatment or condition label conveys for this sample: randomized to nivolumab then ipilimumab (arm A) or the reverse (arm B). None of the patients in the trial had previously been given DNA-damaging chemotherapy. A FACS Aria II flow cytometer was used to sort live CD3+CD8+ cells that were negative for CD19 and CD56 from thawed PBMCs. CheckMate 064, a randomized, open-label phase II trial of sequential checkpoint blockade, was the source of the samples, all of which came from patients with melanoma. Peripheral blood mononuclear cells were obtained through leukapheresis, purified using Ficoll-Paque, and frozen in human serum containing about 9.3% DMSO. Purity of sorted blood CD3+CD8+ cells was verified at >98% immediately after sorting, followed by DNA extraction.

The origin of this receptor is a human donor with melanoma. This chain joins TRBV12-5 to TRBJ1-2, with no confident D gene call. Sequencing used CD8+ T cells sorted from blood (inferred from file names), obtained from a patient given nivolumab and ipilimumab in sequence. The CDR3 protein: CASGLWGDLYGYTF. In nucleotide form, the sequence is TGTGCTAGTGGTTTGTGGGGAGACCTGTATGGCTACACCTTC.